Below are 14 T cell receptor beta chains sequenced from a single sample in a study of blood T cell repertoires in COVID-19. The protocol was immunoSEQ multiplex PCR, while the TCRdb copy is restricted to in-frame clones and leaves out a portion. The repertoire has about 220,000 clones, about 82% of them found once; the top ten carry about 2.4%. Sequencing input: peripheral blood. The receptors were gathered from an older woman with COVID-19, enrolled during active disease.

The rearrangement uses TRBV19 and TRBJ1-1; possible D gene TRBD1, 6 bases. V dropped 6 bases and J dropped 4 bases, with 15 bases sitting between them. Germline CDR1 reads LNHDA; CDR2 reads SQIVND (reference sequence). This CDR3 comprises 14 residues. As DNA, the CDR3 is TGTGCCAGTAGAGAATGGCAGGGGTCCACTGAAGCTTTCTTT. Translation: CASREWQGSTEAFF.

The genes are TRBV6-2 or TRBV6-3 and TRBJ2-2; 15 bases fit TRBD2. Per germline, CDR1 MNHEY and CDR2 SVGEGT. With V trimmed by 6 bases and J by 5 bases, 10 bases remained unmatched. The CDR3 consists of 18 residues. The CDR3 sequence is CASSEIGLAGGGTGELFF. The CDR3 DNA follows: TGTGCCAGCAGCGAGATCGGACTAGCGGGAGGGGGAACCGGGGAGCTGTTTTTT.

The rearrangement links TRBV28 to TRBJ1-1, with a possible D match to TRBD1 (6 bases). This CDR3 comprises 14 residues. Germline loops: CDR1 MDHEN, CDR2 SYDVKM. V was clipped by 7 bases and J by 5 bases, with 17 bases between them. The CDR3 DNA sequence: TGTGCCAGCACCAGACCAGGGCAGGGGACTGAAGCTTTCTTT. Residues: CASTRPGQGTEAFF. The full variable domain, in which reference TRBV28 and TRBJ1-1 provide the parts outside the CDR3, is DVKVTQSSRYLVKRTGEKVFLECVQDMDHENMFWYRQDPGLGLRLIYFSYDVKMKEKGDIPEGYSVSREKKERFSLILESASTNQTSMYLCASTRPGQGTEAFFGQGTRLTVV.

CDR3 sequence reads: CASGGTGDARPQHF. The DNA of the CDR3 is TGTGCCAGTGGGGGGACAGGGGATGCCCGGCCCCAGCATTTT. J is TRBJ1-5 and V is TRBV19, with TRBD1 identical over 10 bases. The CDR3 extends over 14 amino acids. CDR1 is LNHDA and CDR2 is SQIVND in the germline V gene (reference sequence). V lost 8 bases, J lost 9 bases, and 10 bases stayed unmatched.

The chain links TRBV7-9 to TRBJ1-2; 8 bases align to TRBD1. The V gene end was trimmed by 0 bases and the J gene end by 6 bases; junction bases not matched to a gene: 6. From germline, CDR1 is SEHNR and CDR2 FQNEAQ (reference sequence). The CDR3 has 15 amino acids. The CDR3 region is CASSLAWDRKDGYTF. DNA for the CDR3: TGTGCCAGCAGCTTAGCGTGGGACAGGAAGGATGGCTACACCTTC.

The chain carries TRBV19 and TRBJ2-5; 7 bases map to TRBD1. The CDR3 is made up of 14 amino acids. Germline V gene lookup returns CDR1 LNHDA and CDR2 SQIVND (reference sequence). V was clipped by 6 bases and J by 5 bases; unmatched bases: 9. For the CDR3, the DNA is TGTGCCAGTAGCCGGGACAGTGGAATCGAGACCCAGTACTTC. Amino acids: CASSRDSGIETQYF.

The chain is built from TRBV18 and TRBJ2-3; TRBD2 matches at 9 bases. The J segment lost 1 base and the V segment lost 2 bases, leaving 7 bases of the junction unmatched. The CDR3 sequence is 17 residues long. Germline CDR1 KGHSH, CDR2 LQKENI. The CDR3 here is CASSPFSGRLGTDTQYF. Here the CDR3 DNA reads TGTGCCAGCTCACCATTTAGCGGGAGACTCGGCACAGATACGCAGTATTTT.

The chain has TRBV21-1 and TRBJ2-1; the table assigns TRBD2, which was not confirmed against the DNA. TRBV21-1 is a pseudogene segment. This CDR3 spans 17 amino acids. The CDR3 here is CASSNEEIDDAYNEQFF. As DNA, the CDR3 is TGTGCCAGCAGCAACGAAGAGATAGATGATGCCTACAATGAGCAGTTCTTC.

The gene calls are TRBV29-1 and TRBJ2-1; TRBD1 might be the D (6 bases). The CDR3 has 15 amino acids. The germline V gene has CDR1 SQVTM and CDR2 ANQGSEA. Trimming shortened V by 7 bases and J by 0 bases, and 16 bases separated the two germline ends. CDR3 DNA sequence: TGCAGCGGTCGGCTACAGGGTAGCTCCTACAATGAGCAGTTCTTC. It is translated as CSGRLQGSSYNEQFF.

The chain joins TRBV7-2 to TRBJ1-3, with TRBD1 identical over 9 bases. The V gene end was trimmed by 1 base and the J gene end by 4 bases; junction bases not matched to a gene: 5. The CDR3 sequence is 16 residues long. CDR1 and CDR2 (germline): SGHTA, FQGNSA. The CDR3 DNA is TGTGCCAGCAGCTTAGACAGGGGGCTGGTCGGAAACACCATATATTTT. Translated: CASSLDRGLVGNTIYF.

The chain couples TRBV19 to TRBJ1-5, with 10 bases that match TRBD1. CDR3 length: 15 residues. Germline V CDR1 and CDR2: LNHDA, SQIVND (reference sequence). The V and J ends lost 1 base and 5 bases, in that order; junction bases with no gene match: 2. The DNA of the CDR3 is TGTGCCAGTAGTATAGCCGGGACAGGGGATCAGCCCCAGCATTTT. The encoded protein is CASSIAGTGDQPQHF.

J is TRBJ1-1 and V is TRBV12-5, with D perhaps matching TRBD1 (5 bases). Germline CDR1 is LGHNT and CDR2 is FRNRAP. Trimming pared 0 bases from V and 0 bases from J, leaving 8 bases between. This CDR3 spans 15 amino acids. The CDR3 protein is CASGLVTGMNTEAFF. For the CDR3, the DNA is TGTGCTAGTGGTTTGGTTACAGGTATGAACACTGAAGCTTTCTTT. The full variable domain, its missing parts supplied by reference TRBV12-5 and TRBJ1-1, is DARVTQTPRHKVTEMGQEVTMRCQPILGHNTVFWYRQTMMQGLELLAYFRNRAPLDDSGMPKDRFSAEMPDATLATLKIQPSEPRDSAVYFCASGLVTGMNTEAFFGQGTRLTVV.

The chain is built from TRBV29-1 and TRBJ2-2, with 8 bases matching TRBD1. This CDR3 comprises 14 residues. The junction had 4 bases not matched to a gene; V was cut back by 1 base and J by 6 bases. In germline, CDR1 is SQVTM, CDR2 ANQGSEA. CDR3 residues: CSVEVPRGPGELFF. The CDR3 nucleotides read TGCAGCGTTGAAGTCCCCAGGGGGCCCGGGGAGCTGTTTTTT.

V and J are TRBV9 and TRBJ2-1, with a possible D match to TRBD2 (6 bases). This CDR3 region has 14 residues. Germline-derived CDR1 and CDR2 are SGDLS and YYNGEE. The V gene lost 7 bases and the J gene lost 5 bases, with 16 bases spanning the gap. CDR3 DNA: TGTGCCAGCGGGGGACTTTACTTAAACAATGAGCAGTTCTTC. Translation gives CASGGLYLNNEQFF.